The present T cell receptor (beta chain) was sequenced within a study of cytomegalovirus exposure and HLA in healthy donors. Study-level information: There were 90 million to 130 million unique TCR beta sequences, drawn from 150 million to 200 million T cells, in an earlier analysis. Study results and limitations: Diagnosis of cytomegalovirus status made by the classifier reportedly showed high specificity and sensitivity. One later analysis reportedly identified an Asian-associated ancestry cluster that showed fewer N-insertions than the roughly 600-donor mean. Analyses of presence and absence presupposed an approximately uniform sequencing depth across donors.

The PCR employed 60 Vbeta primers together with 13 Jbeta primers. Here immunoSEQ multiplex PCR was the method, and the copy in TCRdb shows in-frame clones only, minus some. In the table there are 200,000 or so clones, almost 85% of which are singletons. About this clone: Its target is unknown.

The sample consisted of PBMCs. The clonotype was recovered from a boy aged 5-17 years in good health and CMV-seronegative.

The CDR3 loop reads CASRHGTSGYEQYF. For the CDR3, the DNA is TGTGCCAGCAGGCACGGGACTAGCGGATACGAGCAGTACTTC. J is TRBJ2-7 and V is TRBV2; 11 bases align to TRBD2. The CDR3 is 14 amino acids. Germline lookup yields CDR1 SNHLY and CDR2 FYNNEI. Trimming took 6 bases from V and 4 from J; bases not matched to a gene: 5.